These 9 T cell receptor beta chains were sequenced from one sample in a study of regulatory T cells. Study-wide results and caveats: In CD3G-deficient patients, conventional CD4+ T cells were enriched for hydrophobic CDR3 residues at positions 6 and 7.

Amplification used 52 TRBV primers and 13 TRBJ primers. Sequencing was performed with immunoSEQ multiplex PCR; in TCRdb, only in-frame clones are kept and a portion is missing. The sample shows about 28,000 clones, 92% of them seen only once. These receptors' targets are unknown. Sequencing was done on a sample of conventional CD4+ T cells sorted from blood. These receptors were taken from a person under 35 with CD3G deficiency.

V usage is TRBV19 and J usage is TRBJ2-1, with D tentatively TRBD2 (6 bases). The CDR3 length is 15 residues. Germline CDR1 and CDR2: LNHDA and SQIVND (reference sequence). Trimming took off 4 bases at V and 4 bases at J, with 14 bases between the two ends. CDR3 DNA: TGTGCCAGTAGTAGAGCGGGTTCTAAATACAATGAGCAGTTCTTC. Translated: CASSRAGSKYNEQFF.

V is TRBV9 and J is TRBJ2-3; 8 positions agree with TRBD2. CDR3 length equals 17 residues. Germline V gene lookup returns CDR1 SGDLS and CDR2 YYNGEE. J gave up 0 bases and V 0 bases, and 6 bases lay outside the gene matches. The CDR3 loop reads CASSVDGRGASTDTQYF. The CDR3 DNA sequence: TGTGCCAGCAGCGTAGACGGGCGGGGGGCCAGCACAGATACGCAGTATTTT. Full variable domain (rest looked up from reference TRBV9 and TRBJ2-3): DSGVTQTPKHLITATGQRVTLRCSPRSGDLSVYWYQQSLDQGLQFLIQYYNGEERAKGNILERFSAQQFPDLHSELNLSSLELGDSALYFCASSVDGRGASTDTQYFGPGTRLTVL.

V usage is TRBV5-1 and J usage is TRBJ2-2; 13 bases agree with TRBD2. This CDR3 has 16 residues. The germline V gene encodes CDR1 SGHRS and CDR2 YFSETQ. With V trimmed by 4 bases and J by 6 bases, 6 bases remained unmatched. CDR3 loop: CASSPGTSGTPGELFF. The CDR3 coding sequence is TGCGCCAGCAGCCCCGGGACTAGCGGGACCCCCGGGGAGCTGTTTTTT. Full variable domain (outside the CDR3, taken from reference TRBV5-1 and TRBJ2-2): KAGVTQTPRYLIKTRGQQVTLSCSPISGHRSVSWYQQTPGQGLQFLFEYFSETQRNKGNFPGRFSGRQFSNSRSEMNVSTLELGDSALYLCASSPGTSGTPGELFFGEGSRLTVL.

In DNA form, the CDR3 reads TGTGCCAGCAGCTTAACAATAGCGGCAGGGGCGGCCGGGGAGCTGTTTTTT. Protein: CASSLTIAAGAAGELFF. The chain is built from TRBV7-3 and TRBJ2-2, with D possibly called TRBD1 or TRBD2 (6 bases each). Per the germline V gene, CDR1 is SGHTA and CDR2 is FQGTGA. CDR3 length: 17 residues. V dropped 0 bases and J dropped 6 bases, with 17 bases sitting between them. Together with reference TRBV7-3 and TRBJ2-2, the CDR3 gives the full variable domain: GAGVSQTPSNKVTEKGKYVELRCDPISGHTALYWYRQSLGQGPEFLIYFQGTGAADDSGLPNDRFFAVRPEGSVSTLKIQRTERGDSAVYLCASSLTIAAGAAGELFFGEGSRLTVL.

This chain joins TRBV6-1 and TRBJ2-2; TRBD1 aligns across 7 bases. Germline CDR1 MNHNS, CDR2 SASEGT. CDR3 size: 16 residues. V lost 4 bases and J lost 4; bases outside the gene matches: 9. CDR3 amino acids: CASSGGRDRFTGELFF. DNA of the CDR3: TGTGCCAGCAGTGGTGGTCGGGACAGATTCACCGGGGAGCTGTTTTTT.

The chain has TRBV12-1 and TRBJ2-6. TRBV12-1 is reported as a pseudogene. The CDR3 runs 17 residues. CDR3: CASSFTPEGSGANVLTF. CDR3 DNA sequence: TGTGCCAGCAGCTTTACCCCAGAAGGGTCTGGGGCCAACGTCCTGACTTTC.

The chain couples TRBV11-2 to TRBJ2-7; tentative D call: TRBD1 (7 bases). CDR3 length: 15 amino acids. Trimming removed 2 bases at V and 1 base at J, with 12 bases between. The germline gives CDR1 SGHAT, CDR2 FQNNGV. CDR3 sequence reads: CASSLTQGGSYEQYF. CDR3 nucleotide sequence: TGTGCCAGCAGCTTAACCCAGGGGGGTTCCTACGAGCAGTACTTC.

The chain links TRBV19 to TRBJ2-2; D possibly corresponds to TRBD1 (6 bases). Trimming cost V 6 bases and J 0 bases, with 8 bases left between them. Germline V CDR1 and CDR2: LNHDA, SQIVND (reference sequence). The CDR3 runs to 14 residues. CDR3 sequence reads: CASRDRSNTGELFF. The CDR3 coding sequence is TGTGCCAGTAGGGACAGATCGAACACCGGGGAGCTGTTTTTT.

The genes are TRBV6-1 and TRBJ2-5; D may be TRBD1 (5 bases). The V gene lost 8 bases and the J gene lost 4 bases, with 11 bases spanning the gap. Germline assignment: CDR1 MNHNS and CDR2 SASEGT. The CDR3 spans 12 residues. The CDR3 DNA is TGTGCCAGCGCAGGGTGGATAGAGACCCAGTACTTC. Translation: CASAGWIETQYF.